This TCR beta chain is from a study of cytomegalovirus exposure and HLA in healthy donors. About this clone itself: Its specificity is not known.

There are 13 residues in the CDR3. Germline V lookup: CDR1 SNHLY, CDR2 FYNNEI. The junction had 7 bases not matched to a gene; V was cut back by 9 bases and J by 3 bases. Primers: 60 Vbeta forward and 13 Jbeta reverse. Profiled with immunoSEQ multiplex PCR; TCRdb holds only in-frame clones, not every one. Of about 140,000 clones in the sample, approximately 88% were seen once. Whole-study results and caveats: Owing to their indistinguishability, certain V segments, notably TRBV6-2 and TRBV6-3, were excluded.

The receptor's source is a middle-aged woman in good health and CMV-seronegative. The sequenced sample consisted of PBMCs. The genes are TRBV2 and TRBJ2-7; TRBD1 matches at 8 bases. The CDR3 loop is CARTTGDDYEQYF. CDR3 nucleotides: TGTGCCAGGACGACAGGGGACGACTACGAGCAGTACTTC.